The 17 T cell receptor beta chains reported below all come from one sample, sequenced in a study of blood T cell repertoires in COVID-19. The method was immunoSEQ multiplex PCR; TCRdb's version includes in-frame clones alone and lacks a portion of them. The repertoire holds 250,000 or so clones, with over 80% as singletons. Sample: PBMCs or T cells enriched from blood (not recorded which). Receptors originate from a woman in her 30s with acute COVID-19.

The chain employs TRBV6-5 and TRBJ2-1, with D possibly being TRBD1 (5 bases). The V gene lost 5 bases and the J gene lost 4 bases, with 12 bases spanning the gap. Per the germline V gene, CDR1 is MNHEY and CDR2 is SVGAGI. CDR3 length equals 14 residues. CDR3 loop: CASSTRDNYNEQFF. The CDR3, as DNA: TGTGCCAGCAGTACCAGGGATAATTACAATGAGCAGTTCTTC.

This clone was picked up one time. V is TRBV11-3 and J is TRBJ2-5; 8 nucleotides line up with TRBD1. V shed 5 bases, J shed 7 bases, and the junction held 9 bases outside the gene matches. CDR1 is SGHNT, CDR2 YENEEA, per germline. This CDR3 comprises 14 residues. This CDR3 is CASSQGQALGTQYF. The CDR3 coding sequence is TGTGCCAGCAGCCAGGGACAGGCCTTAGGGACCCAGTACTTC. The entire variable domain, with the rest obtained from reference TRBV11-3 and TRBJ2-5, is as follows: EAGVVQSPRYKIIEKKQPVAFWCNPISGHNTLYWYLQNLGQGPELLIRYENEEAVDDSQLPKDRFSAERLKGVDSTLKIQPAELGDSAVYLCASSQGQALGTQYFGPGTRLLVL.

The CDR3 loop is CSVEPIAGGDNEQFF. The CDR3 bases are TGCAGCGTTGAACCAATAGCGGGAGGCGACAATGAGCAGTTCTTC. The chain employs TRBV29-1 and TRBJ2-1; TRBD2 aligns across 10 bases. Germline V gene data show CDR1 as SQVTM and CDR2 as ANQGSEA. J gave up 5 bases and V 2 bases, and 6 bases lay outside the gene matches. This CDR3 has 15 amino acids.

The rearrangement uses TRBV28 and TRBJ2-6, with TRBD1 as a possible D gene (6 bases). The V gene lost 8 bases and the J gene lost 5 bases, with 16 bases spanning the gap. Germline V gene lookup returns CDR1 MDHEN and CDR2 SYDVKM. This CDR3 is 15 amino acids long. The CDR3 sequence: CASAPGVVRANVLTF. The CDR3 nucleotides are TGTGCCAGCGCCCCAGGGGTCGTTAGGGCCAACGTCCTGACTTTC.

The V call is TRBV11-3, the J call TRBJ2-3; 7 bases map to TRBD2. In germline, CDR1 is SGHNT, CDR2 YENEEA. Losses at the gene ends were 1 base for V and 1 base for J; bases not matched to a gene: 5. CDR3 length: 16 residues. The CDR3 nucleotides read TGTGCCAGCAGCTTAGCTAGCGGATGGGGCACAGATACGCAGTATTTT. Its protein is CASSLASGWGTDTQYF.

This sequence joins TRBV7-3 and TRBJ2-1; D is undetermined. CDR1 and CDR2 (germline): SGHTA, FQGTGA. Between the trimmed V and J ends, which lost 0 bases and 0 bases, there was a span of 12 bases. The CDR3 is 17 amino acids. The CDR3 bases are TGTGCCAGCAGCTTAACTTTCCACAGCCTCTCCTACAATGAGCAGTTCTTC. The encoded protein is CASSLTFHSLSYNEQFF.

There are a few counts of this clone. The rearrangement links TRBV11-3 to TRBJ2-2, with a tentative D call TRBD1 (5 bases). V was clipped by 8 bases and J by 4 bases, with 14 bases between them. Per the germline V gene, CDR1 is SGHNT and CDR2 is YENEEA. The CDR3 totals 14 residues. In nucleotides, the CDR3 is TGTGCCAGCTCCCAGGGCGGAAGCACCGGGGAGCTGTTTTTT. Its protein is CASSQGGSTGELFF.

The CDR3 nucleotides are TGTGCCATCAGTGGCCGGACTAGCGGGGCCTACAATGAGCAGTTCTTC. It encodes CAISGRTSGAYNEQFF. The V call is TRBV10-3, the J call TRBJ2-1; 12 bases fit TRBD2. The germline CDR1 and CDR2 sequences are ENHRY and SYGVKD. Losses at the gene ends were 4 bases for V and 2 bases for J; bases not matched to a gene: 3. The CDR3 consists of 16 residues.

The V call is TRBV5-4, the J call TRBJ2-3; TRBD2 agrees at 11 bases. Germline CDR1 and CDR2: SGHNT and YYREEE (reference sequence). There are 17 residues in the CDR3. V shed 1 base, J shed 5 bases, and the junction held 9 bases outside the gene matches. CDR3 protein: CASSLLLTSGSLDTQYF. The CDR3 region has the DNA TGTGCCAGCAGCTTGCTTCTTACTAGCGGGAGTCTAGATACGCAGTATTTT.

The genes are TRBV16 and TRBJ1-5, with D unclear. Germline CDR1 is KGHSY and CDR2 is FQNENV. The CDR3 runs to 16 residues. The ends were cut back, 0 bases at V and 9 bases at J, with 18 bases in the middle. The CDR3 DNA sequence: TGTGCCAGCAGCCAATCGACAAGTTCAGTTTGGCGGCCCCAGCATTTT. Translated, it gives CASSQSTSSVWRPQHF.

V usage is TRBV30 and J usage is TRBJ2-7; 11 nucleotides agree with TRBD2. CDR3 length: 15 residues. V lost 0 bases, J lost 2 bases, and 3 bases stayed unmatched. CDR1 GTSNPN and CDR2 SVGIG come from the germline V gene (reference sequence). The CDR3 nucleotides read TGTGCCTGGAGTGTACAACTAGCGGGGGCCTACGAGCAGTACTTC. Protein product: CAWSVQLAGAYEQYF.

The chain uses TRBV30 and TRBJ1-3; D may be TRBD1 (6 bases). CDR1 is GTSNPN, CDR2 SVGIG, per germline (reference sequence). The germline V and J ends were trimmed by 6 bases and 0 bases, with 12 bases remaining between them. The CDR3 sequence is 14 residues long. DNA for the CDR3: TGTGCCTGTTACGGGGGGGCCTCTGGAAACACCATATATTTT. Translating it yields CACYGGASGNTIYF.

This clone has only one observation. V usage is TRBV5-8 and J usage is TRBJ1-5; D gene uncertain. Trimming pared 0 bases from V and 0 bases from J, leaving 13 bases between. The CDR3 is 17 amino acids. Germline V gene data show CDR1 as SGHTS and CDR2 as YDEGEE. CDR3 DNA: TGTGCCAGCAGCTTGGTTTGGCAGACTTATAGCAATCAGCCCCAGCATTTT. Translating it yields CASSLVWQTYSNQPQHF. The complete variable domain, with remaining parts taken from reference TRBV5-8 and TRBJ1-5, reads EAGVTQSPTHLIKTRGQQATLRCSPISGHTSVYWYQQALGLGLQFLLWYDEGEERNRGNFPPRFSGRQFPNYSSELNVNALELEDSALYLCASSLVWQTYSNQPQHFGDGTRLSIL.

Note on this clone: The same CDR3 is also encoded by other DNA sequences in this sample. The chain joins TRBV18 to TRBJ2-3; tentative D call: TRBD1 (6 bases). From germline, CDR1 is KGHSH and CDR2 LQKENI. V lost 4 bases to trimming and J lost 0 bases, with 8 bases between them. The CDR3 sequence is 14 residues long. This CDR3 reads CASSQGQSTDTQYF. DNA of the CDR3: TGTGCCAGCTCACAAGGACAGAGCACAGATACGCAGTATTTT.

J is TRBJ2-1 and V is TRBV28; 7 bases fit TRBD1. The germline V gene has CDR1 MDHEN and CDR2 SYDVKM. Unmatched junction bases numbered 4, after V lost 3 bases and J lost 2 bases. The CDR3 consists of 15 residues. The CDR3 sequence: CASSFGGQPYNEQFF. The CDR3 bases are TGTGCCAGCAGTTTTGGGGGACAGCCCTACAATGAGCAGTTCTTC.

This clone is a singleton in its sample. The chain combines TRBV4-1 with TRBJ1-6, with D unresolved. From germline, CDR1 is MGHRA and CDR2 YSYEKL. CDR3 length: 16 residues. Trimming took 0 bases from V and 0 from J, leaving 6 bases between them. DNA of the CDR3: TGCGCCAGCAGCCAAGACTTCAGCTCCTATAATTCACCCCTCCACTTT. It codes for CASSQDFSSYNSPLHF.

The chain carries TRBV13 and TRBJ2-2; TRBD2 aligns across 8 bases. After removal of 5 bases from V and 7 bases from J, the junction contained 12 bases not matched to a gene. The CDR3 is made up of 16 amino acids. The V gene's germline CDR1 is PRHDT and CDR2 FYEKMQ (reference sequence). CDR3 sequence: CASSNTAGERGGELFF. The CDR3 DNA reads TGTGCCAGCAGCAACACAGCGGGAGAAAGGGGCGGGGAGCTGTTTTTT.